The 17 T cell receptor beta chains reported below all come from one sample, sequenced in a study of identical twins. TCRdb redid the calling of the 5' RACE reads with MiXCR, one entry per CDR3 protein. The sample records hundreds of thousands of distinct CDR3 sequences, less than 9.5% being singletons. The sample consisted of memory (CD45RO+) T cells sorted from blood. All receptors derive from a woman aged 18-29 years in good health.

The chain links TRBV30 to TRBJ2-1; D perhaps matches TRBD1 (5 bases). The V end was cut by 2 bases, the J end by 4 bases, with 6 bases between. The CDR3 has 12 residues. CDR1 GTSNPN and CDR2 SVGIG come from the germline V gene (reference sequence). CDR3 protein: CAWSTGYNEQFF. Written as DNA, the CDR3 is TGTGCCTGGAGTACAGGATACAATGAGCAGTTCTTC.

The DNA of the CDR3 is TGTGCCAGCAGCTTCGGACTAGCGGGAGGGGATGAGCAGTTCTTC. It specifies CASSFGLAGGDEQFF. The rearrangement joins TRBV5-6 to TRBJ2-1; TRBD2 agrees at 15 bases. There are 15 residues in the CDR3. Germline loops: CDR1 SGHDT, CDR2 YYEEEE. The V gene end was trimmed by 2 bases and the J gene end by 8 bases; junction bases not matched to a gene: 2.

This clonotype was observed at least ten times. A much bigger clone sits one base away, suggesting this may be a read error. The CDR3 DNA reads TGTGCCAGCAGCTTTGAGAATGAGCAGTTCTTC. The encoded protein is CASSFENEQFF. This rearrangement joins TRBV7-9 to TRBJ2-1; no clear D gene. Germline CDR1 reads SEHNR; CDR2 reads FQNEAQ (reference sequence). The CDR3 has 11 amino acids. The ends were cut back, 3 bases at V and 7 bases at J, with 4 bases in the middle.

This clonotype was seen a handful of times. This chain links TRBV18 with TRBJ1-1; D not resolved. Germline CDR1 and CDR2: KGHSH and LQKENI. The CDR3 length is 11 residues. Between the trimmed V and J ends, which lost 5 bases and 11 bases, there was a span of 12 bases. CDR3 amino acids: CASSIGPEAFF. DNA for the CDR3: TGTGCCAGCTCAATAGGCCCGGAGGCTTTCTTT.

This clonotype was counted between two and nine times. V usage is TRBV5-1 and J usage is TRBJ2-2; 9 bases line up with TRBD2. Germline CDR1 reads SGHRS; CDR2 reads YFSETQ. The CDR3 has 16 residues. Trimming took 4 bases from V and 4 from J; bases not matched to a gene: 8. The CDR3 spells CASSGVAGAFTGELFF. In DNA, the CDR3 is TGCGCCAGCAGCGGCGTAGCGGGAGCCTTCACCGGGGAGCTGTTTTTT.

This clonotype occurred a few times. The chain has TRBV11-1 and TRBJ2-2; 7 bases map to TRBD1. The CDR3 loop spans 19 amino acids. Per germline, CDR1 SGHAT and CDR2 FQDESV (reference sequence). V shed 5 bases, J shed 4 bases, and the junction held 19 bases outside the gene matches. CDR3 nucleotide sequence: TGTGCCAGCAGCCAAAAGAACAGGGACAGCCCAAATCTCACCGGGGAGCTGTTTTTT. Translating it yields CASSQKNRDSPNLTGELFF.

Note on this clonotype: A much larger clone lies one base from this, so it may be a read error. The V and J genes are TRBV27 and TRBJ2-5; D perhaps matches TRBD1 (5 bases). Per germline, CDR1 MNHEY and CDR2 SMNVEV (reference sequence). With 3 bases removed from V and 3 bases from J, the gap between germline ends came to 8 bases. The CDR3 is 13 residues long. In DNA form, the CDR3 reads TGTGCCAGCAGTTTTATAGGGGAAGAGACCCAGTACTTC. Residues: CASSFIGEETQYF.

In its sample, this clonotype was seen a few times. The genes are TRBV11-2 and TRBJ1-3; TRBD1 agrees at 9 bases. The V and J ends lost 6 bases and 8 bases, in that order; junction bases with no gene match: 2. There are 12 residues in the CDR3. CDR1 is SGHAT and CDR2 is FQNNGV in the germline V gene. CDR3 bases: TGTGCCAGCAGTCGACAGGGGGACACCATATATTTT. Amino acids: CASSRQGDTIYF.

The chain combines TRBV7-8 with TRBJ1-4; D gene ambiguous. V lost 4 bases and J 8 bases, leaving 14 bases between the germline ends. Looked up from germline, CDR1 is SGHVS and CDR2 is FQNEAQ. The CDR3 is 14 amino acids. For the CDR3, the DNA is TGTGCCAGCAGCTATAACGTAGGAAGAGAAAAACTGTTTTTT. This gives the protein CASSYNVGREKLFF.

Many counts were recorded for this clonotype. J is TRBJ2-5 and V is TRBV5-1, with D possibly matching TRBD2 (5 bases). Germline loops: CDR1 SGHRS, CDR2 YFSETQ. CDR3 size: 14 residues. Trimming removed 4 bases from V and 6 bases from J, with 16 bases in between. CDR3 nucleotide sequence: TGCGCCAGCAGCGACCGTGGGAGCGCAAAGACCCAGTACTTC. Protein sequence: CASSDRGSAKTQYF.

This clonotype was counted only a few times. The rearrangement uses TRBV12-3 or TRBV12-4 and TRBJ1-2, with D unclear. The CDR3 loop spans 14 amino acids. Trimming cost V 6 bases and J 1 base, with 12 bases left between them. CDR3 loop: CASRPEYNNYGYTF. The CDR3 DNA reads TGTGCCAGCAGGCCGGAATATAATAACTATGGCTACACCTTC.

In its sample, this clonotype was seen a few times. The chain combines TRBV5-6 with TRBJ1-4; perhaps TRBD1 as D (6 bases). Germline loops: CDR1 SGHDT, CDR2 YYEEEE. V gave up 0 bases and J gave up 5 bases, with 11 bases separating them. The CDR3 loop spans 15 amino acids. The CDR3 spells CASSLVSGANEKLFF. CDR3 bases: TGTGCCAGCAGCTTGGTCTCAGGGGCAAATGAAAAACTGTTTTTT.

A few counts support this clonotype. The CDR3 coding sequence is TGTGCCATCAGTGAGTCGGACACCCTCTGGTATGAGCAGTTCTTC. This codes for CAISESDTLWYEQFF. The chain couples TRBV10-3 to TRBJ2-1; D perhaps matches TRBD1 (5 bases). Per the germline V gene, CDR1 is ENHRY and CDR2 is SYGVKD. V was trimmed by 0 bases and J by 8 bases, leaving 14 bases between them. The CDR3 spans 15 residues.

This clonotype was seen a single time. With a much larger clone just one base away, this may be a read error. The V and J genes are TRBV11-2 and TRBJ2-5; 7 bases are shared with TRBD2. V shed 2 bases and J 4 bases; nucleotides not matched to a gene: 13. CDR1 and CDR2 from the germline V gene are SGHAT and FQNNGV. This CDR3 contains 17 residues. The CDR3 sequence is CASSLREGRGFRETQYF. Here the CDR3 DNA reads TGTGCCAGCAGCTTAAGGGAGGGAAGGGGATTTAGAGAGACCCAGTACTTC.

This clonotype came up a few times. The rearrangement uses TRBV6-5 and TRBJ1-6; 8 positions agree with TRBD1. Trimming took 8 bases from V and 9 from J; bases not matched to a gene: 3. CDR1 and CDR2 from the germline V gene are MNHEY and SVGAGI. This CDR3 has 12 residues. The CDR3: CASWTGSSPLHF. In DNA form, the CDR3 reads TGTGCCAGCTGGACAGGGAGTTCACCCCTCCACTTT.

The chain is built from TRBV6-2 or TRBV6-3 and TRBJ2-7; TRBD1 agrees at 8 bases. CDR3 size: 15 residues. The trim removed 4 bases at V and 8 bases at J, leaving 13 bases unmatched. The germline gives CDR1 MNHEY, CDR2 SVGEGT. CDR3 nucleotide sequence: TGTGCCAGCAGTTCTACCGGGACAGGTAGGGAGAAGCAGTACTTC. Translation: CASSSTGTGREKQYF.

A note on this clonotype: The junction and the germline gene differ at one end; a read error may be behind it. The V and J genes are TRBV3-1 and TRBJ2-6, with 13 bases fitting TRBD2. CDR1 is LGHDT and CDR2 is YNNKEL in the germline V gene (reference sequence). CDR3 size: 17 residues. The CDR3 coding sequence is TGTGCCAACAGCTTCGGACTAGCGGGGGCTGGGGCCAACGTCCTGACTTTC. Translation gives CANSFGLAGAGANVLTF.